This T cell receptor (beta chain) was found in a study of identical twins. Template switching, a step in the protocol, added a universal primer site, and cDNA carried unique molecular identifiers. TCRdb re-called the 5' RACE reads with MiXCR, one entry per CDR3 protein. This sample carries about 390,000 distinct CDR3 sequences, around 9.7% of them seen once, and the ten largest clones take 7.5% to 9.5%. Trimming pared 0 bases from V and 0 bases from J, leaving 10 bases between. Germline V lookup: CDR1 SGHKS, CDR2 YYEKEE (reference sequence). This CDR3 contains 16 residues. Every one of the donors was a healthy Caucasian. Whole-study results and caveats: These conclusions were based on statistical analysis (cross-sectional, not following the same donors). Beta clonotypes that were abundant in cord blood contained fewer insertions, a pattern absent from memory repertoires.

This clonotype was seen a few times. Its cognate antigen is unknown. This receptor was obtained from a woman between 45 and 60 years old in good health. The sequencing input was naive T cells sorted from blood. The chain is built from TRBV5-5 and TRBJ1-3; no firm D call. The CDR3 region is CASSLEWNTSGNTIYF. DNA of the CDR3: TGTGCCAGCAGCTTGGAGTGGAATACCTCTGGAAACACCATATATTTT.